The source of this T cell receptor beta chain is a study of shared clonotypes between healthy human individuals. Study-level findings and limits: Estimated clonotype richness was generally higher in naive than memory subsets.

Concerning this clone: Antigen: not known.

TCRdb keeps only in-frame clones here, not all; method: immunoSEQ multiplex PCR. The table includes about 2.5 million clones, 92% detected once. CDR1 and CDR2 (germline): SGHRS, YFSETQ. CDR3 length: 15 residues. Trimming left V 0 bases short and J 8 bases short, with 17 bases between. Sequencing was performed on naive CD4+ T cells from PBMCs. Specified subset: CD45RA+ positively selected. This TCR was sampled from a man younger than 35 in good health. Some clones in this sample may be carry-over from other donors' samples. V gene TRBV5-1 combines with J gene TRBJ2-5, with no clear D. CDR3 coding DNA: TGCGCCAGCAGCTTGGCCGGGCAGCTAAGAGATACCCAGTACTTC. It codes for CASSLAGQLRDTQYF.